A selection of T cell receptor beta chains follows, all from one sample in a study of shared clonotypes between healthy human individuals. The repertoire was sequenced with immunoSEQ multiplex PCR; TCRdb's copy has only in-frame clones and lacks some. Of hundreds of thousands of clones in the sample, 80% to 95% were seen once. The source material was naive CD8+ T cells sorted from blood. These receptor sequences come from a man aged 25 to 45 in good health. The CDR3 runs from the conserved cysteine through the conserved F or W. D genes are given only for firm matches. For some rows the clone size is stated as once, few or many, or as a class when expanded; others skip it.

-	TRBJ1-1	TRBD1	TRBV4-3	TGCGCCAGCAGCCAAGATAGCGGACAGGGATTGAACACTGAAGCTTTCTTT	CASSQDSGQGLNTEAFF
-	TRBJ2-3	-	TRBV6-5	TGTGCCAGCAGTTACACTAGCACAGATACGCAGTATTTT	CASSYTSTDTQYF
many	TRBJ2-3	TRBD1	TRBV11-2	TGTGCCAGCAGCCATTTGGACAGGGGGGATACGCAGTATTTT	CASSHLDRGDTQYF
once	TRBJ2-3	TRBD2	TRBV5-1	TGCGCCAGCAGCAGGACTAGCGGGAGGTACACAGATACGCAGTATTTT	CASSRTSGRYTDTQYF
-	TRBJ1-1	TRBD1	TRBV30	TGTGCCTGGAAGGAGTTAGGGGACAGAAAAGCTTTCTTT	CAWKELGDRKAFF
-	TRBJ2-3	-	TRBV6-6	TGTGCCAGCAGCCGGTGGATGGGCACAGATACGCAGTATTTT	CASSRWMGTDTQYF
-	TRBJ2-1	-	TRBV7-9	TGTGCCAGCAGCACGGGACTGAATGAGCAGTTCTTC	CASSTGLNEQFF
once	TRBJ2-7	-	TRBV27	TGTGCCAGCAGTTTCGGGCAGGGGAACTACGAGCAGTACTTC	CASSFGQGNYEQYF
once	TRBJ2-7	-	TRBV5-6	TGTGCCAGCAGCTTGTCGATCCAGAGCGAGCAGTACTTC	CASSLSIQSEQYF
-	TRBJ2-1	-	TRBV4-1	TGCGCCAGCAGCCAAGTGGTGGGAAGCTCCTACAATGAGCAGTTCTTC	CASSQVVGSSYNEQFF
-	TRBJ2-7	-	TRBV5-6	TGTGCCAGCAGCTTTGGGGCCCCCGGCGAGCAGTACTTC	CASSFGAPGEQYF
-	TRBJ2-1	TRBD1	TRBV6-4	TGTGCCAGCAGTGACTCGGGGACAGGGTACAATGAGCAGTTCTTC	CASSDSGTGYNEQFF
-	TRBJ1-5	-	TRBV4-1	TGCGCCAGCAGCCAAGAGCGGGCCCCGATCAATCAGCCCCAGCATTTT	CASSQERAPINQPQHF
-	TRBJ1-5	-	TRBV15	TGTGCCACCAGCAGAGAGGCAGGAAGTAGCAATCAGCCCCAGCATTTT	CATSREAGSSNQPQHF
-	TRBJ2-3	-	TRBV28	TGTGCCAGCATATTGCTGGGTGAGGATACGCAGTATTTT	CASILLGEDTQYF
-	TRBJ1-2	-	TRBV27	TGTGCCAGCAGTTTATCTCCGGGGGTGGATGGCTACACCTTC	CASSLSPGVDGYTF
-	TRBJ2-3	-	TRBV5-4	TGTGCCAGCACCGCCTCTTGGGGGAACACAGATACGCAGTATTTT	CASTASWGNTDTQYF
-	TRBJ2-7	-	TRBV25-1	TGTGCCAGCAGTGGGGGAGGAAACTCCTACGAGCAGTACTTC	CASSGGGNSYEQYF
once	TRBJ2-1	TRBD2	TRBV4-3	TGCGCCAGCAGCCCGGGACTAGGCCCGTACAATGAGCAGTTCTTC	CASSPGLGPYNEQFF
-	TRBJ2-3	-	TRBV5-1	TGCGCCAGCAGCGAGGACAGATTCACAGATACGCAGTATTTT	CASSEDRFTDTQYF
-	TRBJ2-3	-	TRBV7-8	TGTGCCAGCAGCCTTGGGACTTCCGGCACAGATACGCAGTATTTT	CASSLGTSGTDTQYF
-	TRBJ2-7	-	TRBV5-1	TGCGCCAGCAGCTTGGATTGGGGCCGCGAGCAGTACTTC	CASSLDWGREQYF
-	TRBJ1-3	-	TRBV4-1	TGCGCCAGCAGCCAAGATGAGAATTTAATCAACACCATATATTTT	CASSQDENLINTIYF
-	TRBJ2-5	TRBD2	TRBV27	TGTGCCAGCAGTTTAGGGAGTAGCGGGGTCCAAGAGACCCAGTACTTC	CASSLGSSGVQETQYF
-	TRBJ2-5	-	TRBV28	TGTGCCAGCAGTTTATTGAGGGATTCAGAGACCCAGTACTTC	CASSLLRDSETQYF
-	TRBJ1-2	TRBD1	TRBV27	TGTGCCAGCAGTTCTTACGACGGGACAGGGGACCCTAACTATGGCTACACCTTC	CASSSYDGTGDPNYGYTF
-	TRBJ2-7	TRBD2	TRBV10-2	TGCGCCAGCAGTGAGCTTGCTAGCGGAATCTCCTACGAGCAGTACTTC	CASSELASGISYEQYF
-	TRBJ2-3	-	TRBV7-9	TGTGCCAGCAGCTTATCCGGGACCGACACAGCGACCACAGATACGCAGTATTTT	CASSLSGTDTATTDTQYF
-	TRBJ2-7	TRBD2	TRBV7-3	TGTGCCAGCAGCCCAGCGGGAGGGCCCAACTACGAGCAGTACTTC	CASSPAGGPNYEQYF
once	TRBJ1-1	-	TRBV19	TGTGCCAGTAGGGTCGGGGGGGCCGTTGAAGCTTTCTTT	CASRVGGAVEAFF
once	TRBJ2-1	-	TRBV7-9	TGTGCCAGCAACGGTGGGTACAATGAGCAGTTCTTC	CASNGGYNEQFF
-	TRBJ2-7	-	TRBV4-1	TGCGCCAGCAGCCCAATCGAATCGGGACCCCCTTTTTCCTTC	CASSPIESGPPFSF
-	TRBJ2-7	-	TRBV2	TGTGCCAGCAGCGGGGACTACGAGCAGTACTTC	CASSGDYEQYF
-	TRBJ2-5	-	TRBV27	TGTGCCAGCAGTTTACTAGGGGCTGAAGAGACCCAGTACTTC	CASSLLGAEETQYF
once	TRBJ1-1	-	TRBV7-9	TGTGCCAGCAGCCTAAGGGACTCCCGAAAAGCTTTCTTT	CASSLRDSRKAFF
once	TRBJ2-1	-	TRBV12-5	TGTGCTAGTGGTTGGCATATAGCGGATTGTGGAAATGAGCAGTTCTTC	CASGWHIADCGNEQFF
-	TRBJ1-2	-	TRBV7-9	TGTGCCAGCAGCTCCCCAGGGTTGACCTATGGCTACACCTTC	CASSSPGLTYGYTF
-	TRBJ2-7	-	TRBV11-2	TGTGCCAGCAGCGCCGACTACGAGCAGTACTTC	CASSADYEQYF
once	TRBJ1-4	-	TRBV9	TGTGCCAGCAGCGCCGAGCATAATGAAAAACTGTTTTTT	CASSAEHNEKLFF
-	TRBJ2-5	TRBD2	TRBV11-2	TGTGCCAGCAGCTTATACCCTAGCGGGGAAGAGACCCAGTACTTC	CASSLYPSGEETQYF
-	TRBJ1-1	-	TRBV7-9	TGTGCCAGCAGCTTACACCCCGCAGGGAACACTGAAGCTTTCTTT	CASSLHPAGNTEAFF
-	TRBJ2-3	TRBD2	TRBV5-6	TGTGCCAGCAGCTTGGGGGCTAGCGGGACGAGCACAGATACGCAGTATTTT	CASSLGASGTSTDTQYF
-	TRBJ1-5	-	TRBV2	TGTGCCAGCAGTGACCAGACGGTAGATAGCAATCAGCCCCAGCATTTT	CASSDQTVDSNQPQHF
-	TRBJ2-3	-	TRBV30	TGTGCCTGCAAAAAGAAATCGCAGGGGTCAGATACGCAGTATTTT	CACKKKSQGSDTQYF